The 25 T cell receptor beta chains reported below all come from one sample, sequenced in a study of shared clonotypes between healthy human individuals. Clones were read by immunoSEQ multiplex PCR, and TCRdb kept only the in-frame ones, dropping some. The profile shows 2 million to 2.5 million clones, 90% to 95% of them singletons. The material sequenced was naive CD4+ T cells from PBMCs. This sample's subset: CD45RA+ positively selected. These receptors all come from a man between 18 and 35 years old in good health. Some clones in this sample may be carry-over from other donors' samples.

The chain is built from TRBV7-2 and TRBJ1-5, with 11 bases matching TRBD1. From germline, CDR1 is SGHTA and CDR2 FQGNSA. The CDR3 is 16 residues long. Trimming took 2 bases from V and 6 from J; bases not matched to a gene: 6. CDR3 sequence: CASSLSGTGGSQPQHF. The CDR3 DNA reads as TGTGCCAGCAGCTTATCGGGGACAGGGGGATCTCAGCCCCAGCATTTT.

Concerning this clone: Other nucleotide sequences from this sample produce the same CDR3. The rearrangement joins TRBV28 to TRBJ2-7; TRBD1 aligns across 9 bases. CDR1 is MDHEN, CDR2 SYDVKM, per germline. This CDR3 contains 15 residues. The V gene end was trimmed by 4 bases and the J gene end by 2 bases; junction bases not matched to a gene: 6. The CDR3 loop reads CASSSPGQGPYEQYF. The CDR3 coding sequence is TGTGCCAGCAGTTCCCCGGGACAGGGACCCTACGAGCAGTACTTC.

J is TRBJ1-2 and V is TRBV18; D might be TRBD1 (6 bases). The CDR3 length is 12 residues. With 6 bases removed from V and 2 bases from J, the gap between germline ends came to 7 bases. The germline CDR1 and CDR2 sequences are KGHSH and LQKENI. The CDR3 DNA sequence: TGTGCCAGCTCCGGACAGAACTATGGCTACACCTTC. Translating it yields CASSGQNYGYTF.

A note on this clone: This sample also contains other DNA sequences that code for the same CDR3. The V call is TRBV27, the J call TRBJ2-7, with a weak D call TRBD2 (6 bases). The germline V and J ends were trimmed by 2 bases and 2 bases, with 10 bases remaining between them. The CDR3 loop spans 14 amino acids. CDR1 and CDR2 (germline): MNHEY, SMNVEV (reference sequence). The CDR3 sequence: CASSLRGSAYEQYF. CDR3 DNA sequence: TGTGCCAGCAGTTTACGGGGGAGCGCCTACGAGCAGTACTTC.

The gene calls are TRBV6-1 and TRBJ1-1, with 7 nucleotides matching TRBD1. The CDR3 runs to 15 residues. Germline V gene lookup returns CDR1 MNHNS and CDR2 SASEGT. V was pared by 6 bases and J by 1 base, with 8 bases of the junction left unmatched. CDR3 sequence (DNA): TGTGCCAGCAGGCCGACCGGGACAGAGAACACTGAAGCTTTCTTT. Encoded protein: CASRPTGTENTEAFF.

This chain's CDR3 is CAISESGTGIKTQYF. CDR3 nucleotides: TGTGCCATCAGTGAGTCGGGGACAGGGATAAAGACCCAGTACTTC. The chain employs TRBV10-3 and TRBJ2-5; TRBD1 matches 9 bases. V gave up 0 bases and J gave up 6 bases; unmatched junction bases: 5. CDR1 is ENHRY and CDR2 is SYGVKD in the germline V gene. The CDR3 has 15 amino acids.

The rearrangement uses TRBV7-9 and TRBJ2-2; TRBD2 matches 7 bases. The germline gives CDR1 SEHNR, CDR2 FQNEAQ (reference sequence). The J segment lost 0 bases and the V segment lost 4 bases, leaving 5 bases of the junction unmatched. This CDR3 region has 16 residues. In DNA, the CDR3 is TGTGCCAGCAGCTCCCAACTAGCGACGAACACCGGGGAGCTGTTTTTT. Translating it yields CASSSQLATNTGELFF.

As DNA, the CDR3 is TGCGCCAGCAGCTTGAGCTCCGCAACTAATGAAAAACTGTTTTTT. Protein sequence: CASSLSSATNEKLFF. The V gene is TRBV5-1, the J gene TRBJ1-4; D remains unclear. The germline gives CDR1 SGHRS, CDR2 YFSETQ. V lost 1 base, J lost 0 bases, and 7 bases lay in between. The CDR3 runs to 15 residues.

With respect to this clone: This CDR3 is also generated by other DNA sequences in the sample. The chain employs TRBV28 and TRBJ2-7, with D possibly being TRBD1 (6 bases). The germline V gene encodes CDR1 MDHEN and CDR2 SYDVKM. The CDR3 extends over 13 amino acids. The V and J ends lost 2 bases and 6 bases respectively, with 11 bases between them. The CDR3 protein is CASSLPQGGEQYF. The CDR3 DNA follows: TGTGCCAGCAGTTTACCACAGGGCGGCGAGCAGTACTTC.

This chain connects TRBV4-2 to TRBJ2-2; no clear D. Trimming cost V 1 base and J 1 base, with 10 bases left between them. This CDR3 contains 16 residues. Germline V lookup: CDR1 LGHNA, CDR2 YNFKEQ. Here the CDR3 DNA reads TGTGCCAGCAGCCAAGCTCCACAGAAGAACACCGGGGAGCTGTTTTTT. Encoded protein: CASSQAPQKNTGELFF.

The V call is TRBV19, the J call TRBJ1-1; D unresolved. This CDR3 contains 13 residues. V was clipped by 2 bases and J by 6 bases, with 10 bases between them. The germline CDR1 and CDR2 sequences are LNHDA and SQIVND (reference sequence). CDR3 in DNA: TGTGCCAGTAGTATATATGCACAGCCTGAAGCTTTCTTT. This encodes CASSIYAQPEAFF.

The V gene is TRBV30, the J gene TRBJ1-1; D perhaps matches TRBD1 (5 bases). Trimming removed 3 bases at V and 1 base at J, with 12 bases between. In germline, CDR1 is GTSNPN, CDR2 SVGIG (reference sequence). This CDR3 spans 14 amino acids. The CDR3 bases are TGTGCCTGGAGAGTCGCGGGGGGGAACACTGAAGCTTTCTTT. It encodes CAWRVAGGNTEAFF.

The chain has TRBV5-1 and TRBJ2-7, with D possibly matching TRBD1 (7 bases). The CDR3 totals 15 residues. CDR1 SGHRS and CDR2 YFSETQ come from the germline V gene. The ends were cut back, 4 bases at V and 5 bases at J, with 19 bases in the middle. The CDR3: CASSAGTEPFHEQYF. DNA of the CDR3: TGCGCCAGCAGCGCGGGGACAGAACCGTTCCACGAGCAGTACTTC.

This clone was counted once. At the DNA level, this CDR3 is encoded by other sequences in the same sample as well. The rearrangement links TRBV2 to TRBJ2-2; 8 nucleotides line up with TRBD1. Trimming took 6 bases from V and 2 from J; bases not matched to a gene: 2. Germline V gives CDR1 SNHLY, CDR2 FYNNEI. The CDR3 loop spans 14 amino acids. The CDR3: CASRGQGNTGELFF. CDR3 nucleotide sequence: TGTGCCAGCAGAGGACAGGGCAACACCGGGGAGCTGTTTTTT.

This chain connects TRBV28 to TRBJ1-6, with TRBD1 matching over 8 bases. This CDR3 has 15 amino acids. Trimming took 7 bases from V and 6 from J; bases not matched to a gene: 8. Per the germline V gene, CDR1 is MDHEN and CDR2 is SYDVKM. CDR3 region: CASIDRGGPNSPLHF. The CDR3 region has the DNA TGTGCCAGCATAGACAGGGGAGGACCTAATTCACCCCTCCACTTT.

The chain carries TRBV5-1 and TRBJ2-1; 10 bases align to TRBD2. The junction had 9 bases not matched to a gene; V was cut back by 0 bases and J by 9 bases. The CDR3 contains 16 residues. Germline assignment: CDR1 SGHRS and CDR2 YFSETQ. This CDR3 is CASSLAASGRRGEQFF. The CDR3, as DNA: TGCGCCAGCAGCTTGGCGGCTAGCGGGAGACGGGGTGAGCAGTTCTTC. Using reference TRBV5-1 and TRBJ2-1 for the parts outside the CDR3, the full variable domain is KAGVTQTPRYLIKTRGQQVTLSCSPISGHRSVSWYQQTPGQGLQFLFEYFSETQRNKGNFPGRFSGRQFSNSRSEMNVSTLELGDSALYLCASSLAASGRRGEQFFGPGTRLTVL.

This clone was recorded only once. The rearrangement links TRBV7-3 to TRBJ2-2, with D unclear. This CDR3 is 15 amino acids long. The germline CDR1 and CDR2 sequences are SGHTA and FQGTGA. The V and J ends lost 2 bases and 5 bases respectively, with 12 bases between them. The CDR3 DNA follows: TGTGCCAGCAGCTTAGGTCCTACCGGGACCGGGGAGCTGTTTTTT. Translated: CASSLGPTGTGELFF.

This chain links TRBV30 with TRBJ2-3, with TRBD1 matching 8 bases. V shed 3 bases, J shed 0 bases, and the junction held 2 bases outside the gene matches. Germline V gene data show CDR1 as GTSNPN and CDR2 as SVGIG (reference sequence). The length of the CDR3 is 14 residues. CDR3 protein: CAWRGQVSTDTQYF. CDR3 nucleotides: TGTGCCTGGAGGGGACAGGTTAGCACAGATACGCAGTATTTT. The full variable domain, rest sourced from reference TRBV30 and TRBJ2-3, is SQTIHQWPATLVQPVGSPLSLECTVEGTSNPNLYWYRQAAGRGLQLLFYSVGIGQISSEVPQNLSASRPQDRQFILSSKKLLLSDSGFYLCAWRGQVSTDTQYFGPGTRLTVL.

The CDR3 loop is CATSRALSGRSYEQFF. The CDR3 DNA sequence: TGTGCCACCAGCAGAGCCCTTAGCGGGCGAAGCTATGAGCAGTTCTTC. This chain joins TRBV15 and TRBJ2-1; 7 bases are shared with TRBD2. Germline V gene data show CDR1 as LNHNV and CDR2 as YYDKDF (reference sequence). The CDR3 covers 16 residues. Losses at the gene ends were 1 base for V and 8 bases for J; bases not matched to a gene: 11. Full variable domain (missing parts from reference TRBV15 and TRBJ2-1): DAMVIQNPRYQVTQFGKPVTLSCSQTLNHNVMYWYQQKSSQAPKLLFHYYDKDFNNEADTPDNFQSRRPNTSFCFLDIRSPGLGDTAMYLCATSRALSGRSYEQFFGPGTRLTVL.

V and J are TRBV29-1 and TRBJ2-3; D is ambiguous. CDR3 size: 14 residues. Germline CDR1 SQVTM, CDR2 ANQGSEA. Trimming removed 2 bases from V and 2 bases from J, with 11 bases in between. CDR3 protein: CSVEKQVPTDTQYF. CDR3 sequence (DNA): TGCAGCGTTGAAAAGCAGGTCCCCACAGATACGCAGTATTTT.

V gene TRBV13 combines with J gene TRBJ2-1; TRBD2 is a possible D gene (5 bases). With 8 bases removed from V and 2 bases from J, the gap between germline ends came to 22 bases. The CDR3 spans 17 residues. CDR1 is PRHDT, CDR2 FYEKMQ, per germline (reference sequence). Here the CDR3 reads CASFFPYSGSPYNEQFF. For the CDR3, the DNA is TGTGCCAGCTTTTTCCCGTATAGTGGGAGCCCCTACAATGAGCAGTTCTTC.

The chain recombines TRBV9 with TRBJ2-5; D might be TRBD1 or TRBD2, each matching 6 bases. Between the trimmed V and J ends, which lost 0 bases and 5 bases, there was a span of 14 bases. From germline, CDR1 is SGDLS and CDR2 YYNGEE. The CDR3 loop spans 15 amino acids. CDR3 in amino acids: CASSVEGGRGETQYF. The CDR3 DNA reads TGTGCCAGCAGCGTAGAAGGGGGGCGCGGGGAGACCCAGTACTTC.

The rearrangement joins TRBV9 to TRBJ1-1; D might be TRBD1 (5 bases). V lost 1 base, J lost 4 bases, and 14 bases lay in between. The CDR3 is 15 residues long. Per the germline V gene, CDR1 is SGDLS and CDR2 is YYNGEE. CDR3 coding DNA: TGTGCCAGCAGCGTACAGGGCGGGACGGGCACTGAAGCTTTCTTT. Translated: CASSVQGGTGTEAFF.

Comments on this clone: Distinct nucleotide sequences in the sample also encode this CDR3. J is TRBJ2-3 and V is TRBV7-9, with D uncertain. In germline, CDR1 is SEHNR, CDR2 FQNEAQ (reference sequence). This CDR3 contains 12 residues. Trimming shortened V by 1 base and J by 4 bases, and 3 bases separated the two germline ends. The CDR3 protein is CASSLVADTQYF. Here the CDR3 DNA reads TGTGCCAGCAGCTTAGTGGCAGATACGCAGTATTTT.

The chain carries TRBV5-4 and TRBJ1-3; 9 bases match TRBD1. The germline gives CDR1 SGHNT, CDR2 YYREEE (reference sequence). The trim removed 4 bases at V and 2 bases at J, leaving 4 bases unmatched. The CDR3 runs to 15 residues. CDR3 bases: TGTGCCAGCAGCCGCGGGACAGGGACTGGAAACACCATATATTTT. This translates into CASSRGTGTGNTIYF.